This record looks at one T cell receptor beta chain sequence and its context. The data stem from a study of blood T cell repertoires in COVID-19. Overall study context: Material from acute and convalescent COVID-19 was sourced from the United States, Italy and Spain. The analysed material was cDNA or gDNA that came from T cells, B-cell-depleted T cells, or PBMCs.

Germline V gene data show CDR1 as KGHSH and CDR2 as LQKENI. V shed 2 bases and J shed 9 bases, with 14 bases lying between them. The CDR3 runs 14 residues. Original handling: Reference gene primer amplification gave nucleated cell count estimates. Sequencing used immunoSEQ multiplex PCR; TCRdb keeps in-frame clones, though not all of them. From that table come the V and J calls and clone size; the DNA was used to work out D and trimming. The data show 30,000 to 40,000 clones, around 90% seen once. The sample was peripheral blood. The chain recombines TRBV18 with TRBJ2-1, with D perhaps matching TRBD2 (6 bases). The receptor's source is a human donor in a cohort sampled during active COVID-19. CDR3 region: CASSPGQGGSEQFF. Here the CDR3 DNA reads TGTGCCAGCTCACCAGGGCAGGGAGGCAGTGAGCAGTTCTTC.